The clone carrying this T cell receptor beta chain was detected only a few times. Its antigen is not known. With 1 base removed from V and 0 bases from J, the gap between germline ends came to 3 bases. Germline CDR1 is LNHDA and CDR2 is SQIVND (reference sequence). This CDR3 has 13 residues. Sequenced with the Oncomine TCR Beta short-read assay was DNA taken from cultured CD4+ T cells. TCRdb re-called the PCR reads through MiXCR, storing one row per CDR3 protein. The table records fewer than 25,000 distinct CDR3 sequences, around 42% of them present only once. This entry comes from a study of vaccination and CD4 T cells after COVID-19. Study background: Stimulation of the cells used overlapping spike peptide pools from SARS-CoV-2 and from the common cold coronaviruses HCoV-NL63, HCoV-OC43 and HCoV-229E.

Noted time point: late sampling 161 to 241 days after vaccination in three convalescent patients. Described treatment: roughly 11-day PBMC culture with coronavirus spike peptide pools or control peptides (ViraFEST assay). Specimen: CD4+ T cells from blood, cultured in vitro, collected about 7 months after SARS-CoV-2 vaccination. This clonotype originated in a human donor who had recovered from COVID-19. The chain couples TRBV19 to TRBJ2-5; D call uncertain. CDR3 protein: CASSIGHQETQYF. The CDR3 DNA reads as TGTGCCAGTAGTATAGGACACCAAGAGACCCAGTACTTC.